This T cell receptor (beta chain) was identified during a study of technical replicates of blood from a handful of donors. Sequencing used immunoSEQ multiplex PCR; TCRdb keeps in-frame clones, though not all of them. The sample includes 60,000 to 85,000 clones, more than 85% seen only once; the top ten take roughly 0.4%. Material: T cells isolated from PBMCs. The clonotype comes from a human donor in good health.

CDR3 DNA: TGTGCCAGCAGTTCCGGGGCCTACGAGCAGTACTTC. Protein product: CASSSGAYEQYF. The V gene is TRBV5-4, the J gene TRBJ2-7; D is possibly TRBD2 (5 bases). This CDR3 has 12 amino acids. V shed 5 bases and J shed 2 bases, with 8 bases lying between them. Germline V gene lookup returns CDR1 SGHNT and CDR2 YYREEE (reference sequence).